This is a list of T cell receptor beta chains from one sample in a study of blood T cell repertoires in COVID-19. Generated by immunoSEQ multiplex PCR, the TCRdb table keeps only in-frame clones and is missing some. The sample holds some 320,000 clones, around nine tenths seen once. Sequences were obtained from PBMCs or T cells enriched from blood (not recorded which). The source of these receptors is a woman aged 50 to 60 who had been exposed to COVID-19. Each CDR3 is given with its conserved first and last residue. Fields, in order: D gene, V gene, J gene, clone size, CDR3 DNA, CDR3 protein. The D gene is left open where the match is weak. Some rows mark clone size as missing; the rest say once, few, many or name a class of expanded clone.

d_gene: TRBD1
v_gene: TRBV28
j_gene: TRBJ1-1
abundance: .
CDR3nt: TGTGCCAGCAGCCCGACAGGGGAGAAGGACACTGAAGCTTTCTTT
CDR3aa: CASSPTGEKDTEAFF

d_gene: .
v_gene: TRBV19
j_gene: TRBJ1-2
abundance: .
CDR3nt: TGTGCCAGTAGCCGAACCAGGGGCTATGGCTACACCTTC
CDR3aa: CASSRTRGYGYTF

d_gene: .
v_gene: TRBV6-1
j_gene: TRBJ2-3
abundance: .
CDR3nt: TGTGCCAGCAGTGAGGCTAGCCGTGGGACAGATACGCAGTATTTT
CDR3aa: CASSEASRGTDTQYF

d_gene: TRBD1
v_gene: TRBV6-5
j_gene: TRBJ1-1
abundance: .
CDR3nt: TGTGCCAGCAGTTCACAGGGGGGGGTAGGAAACACTGAAGCTTTCTTT
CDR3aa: CASSSQGGVGNTEAFF

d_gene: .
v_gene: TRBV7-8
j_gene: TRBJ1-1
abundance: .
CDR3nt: TGTGCCAGCAGCTTAGTAGGAAGGGGATACACTGAAGCTTTCTTT
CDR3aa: CASSLVGRGYTEAFF

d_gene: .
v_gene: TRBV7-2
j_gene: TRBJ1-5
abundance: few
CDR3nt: TGTGCCAGCAGCTCGCCGGGGGGGCAGCCCCAGCATTTT
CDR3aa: CASSSPGGQPQHF

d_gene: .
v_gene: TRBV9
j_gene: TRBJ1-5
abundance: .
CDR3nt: TGTGCCAGCAGCGTAGGATACAGTAACAATCAGCCCCAGCATTTT
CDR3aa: CASSVGYSNNQPQHF

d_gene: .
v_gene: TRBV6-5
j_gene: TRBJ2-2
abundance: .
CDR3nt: TGTGCCAGCAGACCTCCTACAGGGGAGGTCGGGGAGCTGTTTTTT
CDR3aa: CASRPPTGEVGELFF

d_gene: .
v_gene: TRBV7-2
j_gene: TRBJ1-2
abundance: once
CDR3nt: TGTGCCAGCAGCTTAGAGAGGGTGAACTATGGCTACACCTTC
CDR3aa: CASSLERVNYGYTF

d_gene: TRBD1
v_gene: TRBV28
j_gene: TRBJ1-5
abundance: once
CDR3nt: TGTGCCAGCAGGTGGACAGGGGGTTTTCAGCCCCAGCATTTT
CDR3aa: CASRWTGGFQPQHF

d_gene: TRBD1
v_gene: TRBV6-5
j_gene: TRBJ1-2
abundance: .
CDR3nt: TGTGCCAGCAGGGTCGGACAGGGGATATATGGCTACACCTTC
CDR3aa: CASRVGQGIYGYTF

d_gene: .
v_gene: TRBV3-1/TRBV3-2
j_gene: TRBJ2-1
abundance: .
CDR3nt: TGTGCCAGCAGCCAAGGCGAGCCGGGACTGGCTGAGCAGTTCTTC
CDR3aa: CASSQGEPGLAEQFF

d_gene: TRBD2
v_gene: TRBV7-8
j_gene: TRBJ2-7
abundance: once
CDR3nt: TGTGCCAGCAGCTTGGGACTAGCGGGGGGGCTGTACGAGCAGTACTTC
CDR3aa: CASSLGLAGGLYEQYF

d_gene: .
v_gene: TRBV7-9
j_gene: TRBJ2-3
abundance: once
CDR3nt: TGTGGCGTTTACACAGATACGCAGTATTTT
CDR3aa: CGVYTDTQYF

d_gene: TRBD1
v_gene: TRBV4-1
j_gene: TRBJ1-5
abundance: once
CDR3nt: TGCGCCAGCAGTTACGACAGGGGGATCTCAGGTCAGCCCCAGCATTTT
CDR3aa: CASSYDRGISGQPQHF

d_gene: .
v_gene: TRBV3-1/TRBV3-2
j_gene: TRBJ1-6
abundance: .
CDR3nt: TGTGCCAGCAGCCAACGAACAGGGTTCGGTTCACCCCTCCACTTT
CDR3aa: CASSQRTGFGSPLHF

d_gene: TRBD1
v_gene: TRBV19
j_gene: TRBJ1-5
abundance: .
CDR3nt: TGTGCCAGCAAAGGACAGGGGGCAACTAGCAATCAGCCCCAGCATTTT
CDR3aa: CASKGQGATSNQPQHF

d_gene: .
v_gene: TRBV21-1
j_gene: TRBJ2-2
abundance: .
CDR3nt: TGTGCCAGCAGCAATACGGAAGGGGGAAGACAGGATGCGAACACCGGGGAGCTGTTTTTT
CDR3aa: CASSNTEGGRQDANTGELFF

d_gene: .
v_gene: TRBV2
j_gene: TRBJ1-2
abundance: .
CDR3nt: TGTGCCAGCAGGGATCCGGGGAGGTCCTATGGCTACACCTTC
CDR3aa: CASRDPGRSYGYTF

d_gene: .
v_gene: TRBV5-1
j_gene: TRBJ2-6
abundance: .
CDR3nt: TGCGCCAGCAGCTTGTCAGGCTCTGGGGCCAACGTCCTGACTTTC
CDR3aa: CASSLSGSGANVLTF

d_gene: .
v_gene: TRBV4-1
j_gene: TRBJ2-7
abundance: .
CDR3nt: TGCGCCAGCAGCCCCGTGGGTTTGAGGAGAAAGGAGGTCTACGAGCAGTACTTC
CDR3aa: CASSPVGLRRKEVYEQYF

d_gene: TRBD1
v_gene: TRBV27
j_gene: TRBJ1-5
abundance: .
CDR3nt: TGTGCCAGCAGTTTACCCAGACAGGGTGGACAGCCCCAGCATTTT
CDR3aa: CASSLPRQGGQPQHF

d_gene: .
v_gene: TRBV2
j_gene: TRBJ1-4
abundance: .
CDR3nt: TGTGCCAGCAGTGTGGGCAGGGATGAAAAACTGTTTTTT
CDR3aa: CASSVGRDEKLFF

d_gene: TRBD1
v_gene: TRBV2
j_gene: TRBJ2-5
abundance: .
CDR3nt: TGTGCCAGCAGCGTAAGGGACAGCCAGGAGACCCAGTACTTC
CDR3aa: CASSVRDSQETQYF

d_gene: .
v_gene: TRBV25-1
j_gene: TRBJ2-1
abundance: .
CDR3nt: TGTGCCAGCAGTGAAGCCGGGATAGGGAGCGATGAGCAGTTCTTC
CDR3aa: CASSEAGIGSDEQFF

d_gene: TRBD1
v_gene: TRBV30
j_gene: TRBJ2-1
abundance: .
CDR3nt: TGTGCCTGGAGATCCAGGGGGTATAACAATGAGCAGTTCTTC
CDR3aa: CAWRSRGYNNEQFF

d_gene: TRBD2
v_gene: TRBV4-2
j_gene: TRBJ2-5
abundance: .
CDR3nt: TGTGCCAGCAGCCAAGCCGCTAGCGGCCAAGAGACCCAGTACTTC
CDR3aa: CASSQAASGQETQYF

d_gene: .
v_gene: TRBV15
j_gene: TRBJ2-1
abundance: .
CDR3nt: TGTGCCACCAGCGGCCAGTACTACAATGAGCAGTTCTTC
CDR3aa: CATSGQYYNEQFF

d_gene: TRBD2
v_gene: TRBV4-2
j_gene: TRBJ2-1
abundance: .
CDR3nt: TGTGCCAGCAGCCTAGCGGGCAATGAGCAGTTCTTC
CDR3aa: CASSLAGNEQFF

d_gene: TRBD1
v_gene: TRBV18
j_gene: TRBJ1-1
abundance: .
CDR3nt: TGTGCCAGCTCACCGGGACAGCGCACTGAAGCTTTCTTT
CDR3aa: CASSPGQRTEAFF

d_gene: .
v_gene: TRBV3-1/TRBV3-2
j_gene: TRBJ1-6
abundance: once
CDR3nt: TGTGCCAGCAGCCAGGCGGGGAATTCACCCCTCCACTTT
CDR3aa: CASSQAGNSPLHF

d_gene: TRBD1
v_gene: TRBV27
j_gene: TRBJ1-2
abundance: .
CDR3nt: TGTGCCAGCAGTTTCCGATACGACAGGGGCTATGGCTACACCTTC
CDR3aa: CASSFRYDRGYGYTF

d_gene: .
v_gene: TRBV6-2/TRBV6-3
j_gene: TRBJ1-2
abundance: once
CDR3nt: TGTGCCAGCAGTTACTCAGGAGACTATGGCTACACCTTC
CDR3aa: CASSYSGDYGYTF

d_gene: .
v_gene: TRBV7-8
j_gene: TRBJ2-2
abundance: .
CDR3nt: TGTGCCAGCAGCTTACAGGGACTGAACACCGGGGAGCTGTTTTTT
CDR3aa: CASSLQGLNTGELFF

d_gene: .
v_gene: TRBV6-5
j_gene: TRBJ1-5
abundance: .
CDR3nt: TGTGCCAGCAGTTACTCGGGACTTCAGCCCCAGCATTTT
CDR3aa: CASSYSGLQPQHF

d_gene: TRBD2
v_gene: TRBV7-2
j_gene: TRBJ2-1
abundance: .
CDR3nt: TGTGCCAGCAGCTTAGGCTGGCTAGCGGGGACCGAGCAGTTCTTC
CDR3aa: CASSLGWLAGTEQFF

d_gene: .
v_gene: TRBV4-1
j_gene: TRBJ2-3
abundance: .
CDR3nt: TGCGCCAGCAGCAAACAGGGTGTAGATACGCAGTATTTT
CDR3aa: CASSKQGVDTQYF

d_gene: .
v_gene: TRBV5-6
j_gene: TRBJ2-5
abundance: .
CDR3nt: TGTGCCAGCAGCTTGGCCGCCAGGAAAGAGACCCAGTACTTC
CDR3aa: CASSLAARKETQYF

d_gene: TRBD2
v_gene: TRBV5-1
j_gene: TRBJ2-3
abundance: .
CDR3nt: TGCGCCAGCAGGATCCGGGGGGACACAGATACGCAGTATTTT
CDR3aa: CASRIRGDTDTQYF

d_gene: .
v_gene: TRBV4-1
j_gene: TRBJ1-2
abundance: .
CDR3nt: TGCGCCCCTAAGGCTCCCCGCCGAGGGTATGGCTACACCTTC
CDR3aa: CAPKAPRRGYGYTF

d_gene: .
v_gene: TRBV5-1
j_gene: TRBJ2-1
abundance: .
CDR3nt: TGCGCCAGCAGCTCAGGGTGGGGAAATGAGCAGTTCTTC
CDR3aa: CASSSGWGNEQFF

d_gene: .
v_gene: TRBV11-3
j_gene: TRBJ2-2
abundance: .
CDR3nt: TGTGCCAGCAGCTTAAGTAGAAGTCCCGACACCGGGGAGCTGTTTTTT
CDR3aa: CASSLSRSPDTGELFF

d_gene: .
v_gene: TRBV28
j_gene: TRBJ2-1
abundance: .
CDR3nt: TGTGCCAGCGAGAGTGGCTCCTACAATGAGCAGTTCTTC
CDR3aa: CASESGSYNEQFF

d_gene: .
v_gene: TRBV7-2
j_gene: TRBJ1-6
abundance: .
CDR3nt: TGTGCCAGCAGCTTAGGTAGCGGGTCAGGGACGCATTCACCCCTCCACTTT
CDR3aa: CASSLGSGSGTHSPLHF

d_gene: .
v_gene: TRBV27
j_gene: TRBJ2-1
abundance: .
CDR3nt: TGTGCCAGCAGGACCGGACTTTACAATGAGCAGTTCTTC
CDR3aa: CASRTGLYNEQFF

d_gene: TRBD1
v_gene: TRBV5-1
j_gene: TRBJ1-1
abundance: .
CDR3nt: TGCGCCAGCAGCCCGAAACCCGACAGGGCCGAAACTGAAGCTTTCTTT
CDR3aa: CASSPKPDRAETEAFF

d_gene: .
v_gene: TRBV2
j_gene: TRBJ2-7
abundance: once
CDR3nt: TGTGCCAGTCGTTCACAGGGCTACGAGCAGTACTTC
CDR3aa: CASRSQGYEQYF

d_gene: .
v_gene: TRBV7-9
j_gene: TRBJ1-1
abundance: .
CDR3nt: TGTGCCAGCAGCTTACCCGCCACAGGGCACACTGAAGCTTTCTTT
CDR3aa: CASSLPATGHTEAFF

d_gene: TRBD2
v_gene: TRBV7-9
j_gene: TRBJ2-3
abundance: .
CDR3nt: TGTGCCAGCAGCTCCGGGCAGACTAGCGGGGGCACAGATACGCAGTATTTT
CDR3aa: CASSSGQTSGGTDTQYF

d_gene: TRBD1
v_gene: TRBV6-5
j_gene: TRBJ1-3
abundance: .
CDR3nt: TGTGCCAGCAGTTCGGGACAGGGCTCTGGAAACACCATATATTTT
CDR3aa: CASSSGQGSGNTIYF

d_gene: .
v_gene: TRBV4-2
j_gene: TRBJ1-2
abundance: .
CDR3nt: TGTGCCAGCAGCCCAGAGGGGGGGCGGGGGACACGGAAGGATGGCTACACCTTC
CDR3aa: CASSPEGGRGTRKDGYTF